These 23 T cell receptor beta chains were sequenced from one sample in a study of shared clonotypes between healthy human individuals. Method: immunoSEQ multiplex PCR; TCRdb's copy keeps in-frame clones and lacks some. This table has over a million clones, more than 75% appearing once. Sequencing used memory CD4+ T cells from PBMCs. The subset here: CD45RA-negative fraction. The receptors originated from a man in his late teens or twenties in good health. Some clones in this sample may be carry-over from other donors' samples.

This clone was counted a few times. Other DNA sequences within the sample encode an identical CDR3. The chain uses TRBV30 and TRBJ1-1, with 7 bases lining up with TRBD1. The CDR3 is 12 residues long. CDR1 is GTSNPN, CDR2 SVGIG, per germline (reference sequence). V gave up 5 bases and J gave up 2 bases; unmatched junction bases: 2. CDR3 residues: CAWGDRNTEAFF. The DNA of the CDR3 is TGTGCCTGGGGGGACAGAAACACTGAAGCTTTCTTT.

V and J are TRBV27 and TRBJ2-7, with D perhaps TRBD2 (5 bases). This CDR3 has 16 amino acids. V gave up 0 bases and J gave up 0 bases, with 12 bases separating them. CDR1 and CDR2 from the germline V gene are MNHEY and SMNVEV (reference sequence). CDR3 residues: CASSLSTGYPSYEQYF. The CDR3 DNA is TGTGCCAGCAGTTTATCCACGGGGTATCCCTCCTACGAGCAGTACTTC.

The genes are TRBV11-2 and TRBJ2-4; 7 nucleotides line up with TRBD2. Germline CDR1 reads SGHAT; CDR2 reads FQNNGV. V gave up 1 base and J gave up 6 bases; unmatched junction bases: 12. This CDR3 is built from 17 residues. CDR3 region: CASSLVAGWEGPNIQYF. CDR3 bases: TGTGCCAGCAGCTTAGTTGCTGGGTGGGAGGGACCAAACATTCAGTACTTC. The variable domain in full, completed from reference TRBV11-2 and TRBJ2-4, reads EAGVAQSPRYKIIEKRQSVAFWCNPISGHATLYWYQQILGQGPKLLIQFQNNGVVDDSQLPKDRFSAERLKGVDSTLKIQPAKLEDSAVYLCASSLVAGWEGPNIQYFGAGTRLSVL.

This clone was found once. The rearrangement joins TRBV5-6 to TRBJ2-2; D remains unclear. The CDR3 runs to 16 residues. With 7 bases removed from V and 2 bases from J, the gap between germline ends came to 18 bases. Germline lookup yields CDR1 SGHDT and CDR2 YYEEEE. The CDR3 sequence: CASSRSEIRNTGELFF. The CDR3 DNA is TGTGCCAGCTCCCGATCGGAGATCAGAAACACCGGGGAGCTGTTTTTT.

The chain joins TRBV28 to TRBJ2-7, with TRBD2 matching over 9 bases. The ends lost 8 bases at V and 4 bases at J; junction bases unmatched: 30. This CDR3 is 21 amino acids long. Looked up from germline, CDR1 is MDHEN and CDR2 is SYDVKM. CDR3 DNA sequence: TGTGCCAGCGAAACCAGGCTTTTTCCCCCGGGAGCGGGAGGATTGGCGTACGAGCAGTACTTC. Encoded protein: CASETRLFPPGAGGLAYEQYF. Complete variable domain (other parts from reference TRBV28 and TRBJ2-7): DVKVTQSSRYLVKRTGEKVFLECVQDMDHENMFWYRQDPGLGLRLIYFSYDVKMKEKGDIPEGYSVSREKKERFSLILESASTNQTSMYLCASETRLFPPGAGGLAYEQYFGPGTRLTVT.

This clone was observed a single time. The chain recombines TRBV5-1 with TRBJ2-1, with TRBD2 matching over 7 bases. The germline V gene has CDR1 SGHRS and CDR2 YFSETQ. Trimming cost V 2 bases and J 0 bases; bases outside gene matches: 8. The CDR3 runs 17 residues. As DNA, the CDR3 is TGCGCCAGCAGCTTAGACACCGGGACTACCTCCTACAATGAGCAGTTCTTC. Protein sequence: CASSLDTGTTSYNEQFF.

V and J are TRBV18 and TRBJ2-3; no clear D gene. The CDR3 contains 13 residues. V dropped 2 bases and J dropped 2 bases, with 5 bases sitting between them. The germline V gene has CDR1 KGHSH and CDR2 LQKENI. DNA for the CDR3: TGTGCCAGCTCACCATTCGTCACAGATACGCAGTATTTT. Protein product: CASSPFVTDTQYF.

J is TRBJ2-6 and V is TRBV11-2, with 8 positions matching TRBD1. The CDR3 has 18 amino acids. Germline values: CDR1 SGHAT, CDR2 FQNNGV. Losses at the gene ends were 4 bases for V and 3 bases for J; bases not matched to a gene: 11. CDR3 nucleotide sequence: TGTGCCAGCAGCTCGGCGACAGGGGCGGTAGATGGGGCCAACGTCCTGACTTTC. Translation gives CASSSATGAVDGANVLTF.

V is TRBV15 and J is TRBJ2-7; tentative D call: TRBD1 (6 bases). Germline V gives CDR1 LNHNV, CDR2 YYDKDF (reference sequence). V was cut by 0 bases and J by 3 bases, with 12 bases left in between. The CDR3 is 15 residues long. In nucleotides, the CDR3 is TGTGCCACCAGCAGAGATCAGGGGACCCTCTACGAGCAGTACTTC. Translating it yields CATSRDQGTLYEQYF. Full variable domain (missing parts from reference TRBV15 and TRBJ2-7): DAMVIQNPRYQVTQFGKPVTLSCSQTLNHNVMYWYQQKSSQAPKLLFHYYDKDFNNEADTPDNFQSRRPNTSFCFLDIRSPGLGDTAMYLCATSRDQGTLYEQYFGPGTRLTVT.

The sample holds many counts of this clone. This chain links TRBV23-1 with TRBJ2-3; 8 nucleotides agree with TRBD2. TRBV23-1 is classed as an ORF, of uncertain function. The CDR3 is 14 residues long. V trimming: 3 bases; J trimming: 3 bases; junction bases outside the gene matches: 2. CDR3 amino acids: CASSQKRETDTQYF. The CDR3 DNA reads TGCGCCAGCAGTCAGAAGCGGGAGACAGATACGCAGTATTTT.

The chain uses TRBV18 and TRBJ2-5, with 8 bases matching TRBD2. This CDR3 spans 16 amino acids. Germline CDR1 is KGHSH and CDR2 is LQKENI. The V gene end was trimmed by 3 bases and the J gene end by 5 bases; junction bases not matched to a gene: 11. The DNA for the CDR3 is TGTGCCAGCTCACCGTCACTAGCGGAAGGGGGGGAGACCCAGTACTTC. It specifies CASSPSLAEGGETQYF. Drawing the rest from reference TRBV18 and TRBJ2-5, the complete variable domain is NAGVMQNPRHLVRRRGQEARLRCSPMKGHSHVYWYRQLPEEGLKFMVYLQKENIIDESGMPKERFSAEFPKEGPSILRIQQVVRGDSAAYFCASSPSLAEGGETQYFGPGTRLLVL.

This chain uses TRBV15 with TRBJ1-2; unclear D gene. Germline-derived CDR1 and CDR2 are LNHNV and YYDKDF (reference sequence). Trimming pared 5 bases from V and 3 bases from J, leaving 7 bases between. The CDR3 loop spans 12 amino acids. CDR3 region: CATSGPDYGYTF. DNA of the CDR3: TGTGCCACCAGCGGACCCGACTATGGCTACACCTTC.

CDR3 nucleotide sequence: TGTGCCATCAGTGCAGGGACTAGCGGGAGTGGTGGCACAGATACGCAGTATTTT. Amino acid sequence: CAISAGTSGSGGTDTQYF. The V gene is TRBV10-3, the J gene TRBJ2-3; TRBD2 matches at 14 bases. This CDR3 has 18 residues. CDR1 and CDR2 from the germline V gene are ENHRY and SYGVKD. V lost 4 bases to trimming and J lost 1 base; unmatched junction nucleotides: 7.

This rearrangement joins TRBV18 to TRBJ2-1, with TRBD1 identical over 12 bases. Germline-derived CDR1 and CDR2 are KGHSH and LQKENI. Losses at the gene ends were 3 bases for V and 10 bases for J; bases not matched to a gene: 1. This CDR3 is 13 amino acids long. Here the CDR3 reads CASSPGTGGEQFF. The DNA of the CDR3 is TGTGCCAGCTCACCTGGGACAGGGGGCGAGCAGTTCTTC.

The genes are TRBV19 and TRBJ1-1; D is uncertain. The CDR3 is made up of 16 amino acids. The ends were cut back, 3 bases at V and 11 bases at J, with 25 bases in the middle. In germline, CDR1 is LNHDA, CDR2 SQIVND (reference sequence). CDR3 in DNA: TGTGCCAGTAGTATTTTGAGAGGGCGGGGTACACCCAAGGCTTTCTTT. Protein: CASSILRGRGTPKAFF.

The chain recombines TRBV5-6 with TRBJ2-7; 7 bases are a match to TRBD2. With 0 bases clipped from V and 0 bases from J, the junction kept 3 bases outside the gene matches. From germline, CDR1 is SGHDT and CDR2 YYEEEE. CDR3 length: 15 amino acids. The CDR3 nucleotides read TGTGCCAGCAGCTTGGCCGGACTAGACTCCTACGAGCAGTACTTC. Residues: CASSLAGLDSYEQYF.

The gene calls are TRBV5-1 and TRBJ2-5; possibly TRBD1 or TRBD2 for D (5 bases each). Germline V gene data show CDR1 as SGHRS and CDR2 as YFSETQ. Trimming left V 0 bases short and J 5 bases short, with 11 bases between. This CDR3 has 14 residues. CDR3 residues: CASSLVGTGETQYF. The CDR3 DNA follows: TGCGCCAGCAGCTTGGTGGGGACGGGCGAGACCCAGTACTTC.

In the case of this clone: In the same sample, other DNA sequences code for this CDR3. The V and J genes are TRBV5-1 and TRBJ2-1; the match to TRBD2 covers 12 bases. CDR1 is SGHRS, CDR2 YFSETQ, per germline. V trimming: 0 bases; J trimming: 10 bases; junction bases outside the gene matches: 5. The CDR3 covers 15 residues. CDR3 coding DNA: TGCGCCAGCAGCTTGGTGGCTAGCGGGAGGGGAGAGCAGTTCTTC. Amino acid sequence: CASSLVASGRGEQFF.

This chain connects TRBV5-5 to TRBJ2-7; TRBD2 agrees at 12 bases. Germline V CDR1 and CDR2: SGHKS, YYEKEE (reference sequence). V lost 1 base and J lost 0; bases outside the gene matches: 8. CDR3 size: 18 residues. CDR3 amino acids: CASSLLTSGGPSSYEQYF. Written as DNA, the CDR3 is TGTGCCAGCAGCTTGTTGACTAGCGGGGGACCCAGCTCCTACGAGCAGTACTTC.

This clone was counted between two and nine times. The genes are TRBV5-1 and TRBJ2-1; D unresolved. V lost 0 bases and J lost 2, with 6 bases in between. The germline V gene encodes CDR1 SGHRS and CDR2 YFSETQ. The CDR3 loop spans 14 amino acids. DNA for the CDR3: TGCGCCAGCAGCTTGGTTGGGGCCTACAATGAGCAGTTCTTC. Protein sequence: CASSLVGAYNEQFF.

The CDR3 DNA follows: TGTGCCAGTAGTATACCCGCGGGAGGGCCGAAAAATGAGCAGTTCTTC. Its translation: CASSIPAGGPKNEQFF. This sequence joins TRBV19 and TRBJ2-1, with 9 nucleotides matching TRBD2. After removal of 2 bases from V and 7 bases from J, the junction contained 9 bases not matched to a gene. The CDR3 covers 16 residues. Germline CDR1 LNHDA, CDR2 SQIVND (reference sequence).

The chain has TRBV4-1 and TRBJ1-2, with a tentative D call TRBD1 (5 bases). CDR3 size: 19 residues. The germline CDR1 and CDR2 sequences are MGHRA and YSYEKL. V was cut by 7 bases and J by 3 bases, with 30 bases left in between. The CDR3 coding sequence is TGCGCCAGCACTAGCCTTCGGATCCGGGACCAAGGGTCTCACTATGGCTACACCTTC. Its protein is CASTSLRIRDQGSHYGYTF.

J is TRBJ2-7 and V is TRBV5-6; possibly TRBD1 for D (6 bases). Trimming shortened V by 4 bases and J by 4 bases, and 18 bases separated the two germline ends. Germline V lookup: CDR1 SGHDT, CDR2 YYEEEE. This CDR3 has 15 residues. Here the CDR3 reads CASSGIGTLVYEQYF. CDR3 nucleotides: TGTGCCAGCAGCGGGATAGGGACACTTGTTTACGAGCAGTACTTC. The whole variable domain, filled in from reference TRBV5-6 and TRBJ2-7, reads DAGVTQSPTHLIKTRGQQVTLRCSPKSGHDTVSWYQQALGQGPQFIFQYYEEEERQRGNFPDRFSGHQFPNYSSELNVNALLLGDSALYLCASSGIGTLVYEQYFGPGTRLTVT.